This entry features one T cell receptor beta chain sequence. This sample is part of a study of T cell changes during pregnancy in multiple sclerosis. This table comes from immunoSEQ multiplex PCR, and its TCRdb copy is limited to in-frame clones, with some not included. This sample has 75,000 to 90,000 clones, with around 90% found just once. The germline V and J ends were trimmed by 5 bases and 5 bases, with 16 bases remaining between them. The germline V gene encodes CDR1 SEHNR and CDR2 FQNEAQ (reference sequence). The CDR3 covers 14 residues. V is TRBV7-9 and J is TRBJ2-7; tentative D call: TRBD1 (6 bases). The sequenced sample was CD4+ T cells from peripheral blood mononuclear cells, obtained before pregnancy. The clonotype was recovered from a female donor with multiple sclerosis, enrolled in a pregnancy study. The CDR3 here is CASSDSTGFNEQYF. The CDR3 nucleotides are TGTGCCAGCAGCGACTCGACAGGATTTAACGAGCAGTACTTC.